Following are 14 T cell receptor beta chains from one sample sequenced in a study of T cells in women clearing cervical HPV infection. Only in-frame clones appear in the TCRdb table, and some are missing; sequencing was by immunoSEQ multiplex PCR. Here the sample table reports roughly 24,000 clones. What was sequenced was blood buffy coat. The receptor source for this set is a woman aged 18-70 years with a cervical HPV16 infection that either progressed to CIN3+ or cleared (not recorded which).

Note on this clone: The sequenced fragment ends 3 residues before the CDR3 boundary, so the rest is inferred from the germline J gene. The chain recombines TRBV13 with TRBJ2-7; 8 positions agree with TRBD1. Trimming at V came to 5 bases and at J to 3 bases, leaving 3 bases not matched to a gene. Germline-derived CDR1 and CDR2 are PRHDT and FYEKMQ (reference sequence). CDR3 size: 13 residues. The CDR3 protein is CASSPDRDYEQYF. The DNA read from the CDR3 is TGTGCCAGCAGCCCGGACAGGGACTACGAG.

Details on this clone: The sequence runs out 3 residues before the end of the CDR3; the remainder is reconstructed from the germline J gene. The chain carries TRBV20-1 and TRBJ2-2, with D possibly TRBD2 on 6 matching bases. Germline V lookup: CDR1 DFQATT, CDR2 SNEGSKA (reference sequence). V lost 0 bases and J 3 bases, leaving 14 bases between the germline ends. This CDR3 contains 16 residues. The covered CDR3 bases are TGCAGTGCTAGAGATTTCCGAAGCGGGCACACCGGGGAG. Amino acid sequence: CSARDFRSGHTGE. The full CDR3 protein reads CSARDFRSGHTGELFF.

With regard to this clone: The read ends 3 residues early relative to the CDR3; the germline J gene fills the gap. The chain links TRBV29-1 to TRBJ1-5; 11 bases line up with TRBD1. The ends lost 6 bases at V and 7 bases at J; junction bases unmatched: 5. The CDR3 is made up of 13 amino acids. Germline CDR1 SQVTM, CDR2 ANQGSEA. The CDR3 is CSVRTGGDQPQHF. CDR3 bases read: TGCAGCGTGCGGACAGGGGGCGACCAGCCC. Variable domain in full (rest from reference TRBV29-1 and TRBJ1-5): SAVISQKPSRDICQRGTSLTIQCQVDSQVTMMFWYRQQPGQSLTLIATANQGSEATYESGFVIDKFPISRPNLTFSTLTVSNMSPEDSSIYLCSVRTGGDQPQHFGDGTRLSIL.

A remark on this clone: An end of the junction differs from the germline gene, which may be a read error. The read halts 3 residues ahead of the CDR3 end, with the missing end drawn from the germline J gene. Within the sample, other DNA sequences also encode this same CDR3. The chain recombines TRBV20-1 with TRBJ1-3, with 7 nucleotides matching TRBD1. In germline, CDR1 is DFQATT, CDR2 SNEGSKA (reference sequence). The CDR3 runs 19 residues. CDR3 sequence reads: CSARHNQGGTSVSGNTIYF. Partial CDR3 DNA: TGCAGTGCTCGCCACAACCAGGGGGGAACGTCCGTCTCTGGAAACACA.

As to this clone: The sequenced fragment ends 3 residues before the CDR3 boundary, so the rest is inferred from the germline J gene. V and J are TRBV30 and TRBJ2-2; no clear D. Germline V gene lookup returns CDR1 GTSNPN and CDR2 SVGIG (reference sequence). The CDR3 is 13 residues long. CDR3 in amino acids: CAWTARLGEKLFF. The CDR3 DNA, read in part, is TGTGCCTGGACAGCCAGGTTAGGAGAAAAG.

About this clone: The CDR3 end falls 3 residues outside the read, so it is completed with the germline J gene. The chain couples TRBV29-1 to TRBJ2-7, with 8 nucleotides matching TRBD1. The CDR3 runs 13 residues. Per the germline V gene, CDR1 is SQVTM and CDR2 is ANQGSEA. V was clipped by 3 bases and J by 6 bases; unmatched bases: 7. The part of the CDR3 DNA that was read is TGCAGCGTTGACCTCCAGGGGGCTCGCGAG. This gives the protein CSVDLQGARE. The full-length CDR3 reads as CSVDLQGAREQYF.

The CDR3 spells CASSERTVNQPQHF. Incomplete CDR3 DNA: TGTGCCAGCAGTGAACGTACGGTCAATCAGCCC. V usage is TRBV6-1 and J usage is TRBJ1-5; D unclear. With the read ending 3 residues before the CDR3 end, the germline J gene is used to fill in that end. Looked up from germline, CDR1 is MNHNS and CDR2 is SASEGT. The CDR3 sequence is 14 residues long. Trimming pared 2 bases from V and 3 bases from J, leaving 8 bases between.

CDR3 bases read: TGTGCCAGCAGCTTACAGGGTGGAATCGGTCAGCCC. It codes for CASSLQGGIGQP. In full, the CDR3 reads CASSLQGGIGQPQHF. This chain links TRBV7-9 with TRBJ1-5; TRBD1 is a possible D gene (5 bases). The DNA ends 3 residues before the CDR3 does, and the rest of the CDR3 is filled in from the germline J gene. Germline-derived CDR1 and CDR2 are SEHNR and FQNEAQ (reference sequence). This CDR3 region has 15 residues. The V end lost 2 bases, the J end lost 6 bases, and 14 bases lay between the germline ends.

For this clone: The CDR3 end falls 3 residues outside the read, so it is completed with the germline J gene. The V and J genes are TRBV18 and TRBJ1-5; 8 bases map to TRBD1. The CDR3 runs to 15 residues. Germline lookup yields CDR1 KGHSH and CDR2 LQKENI. The V and J ends lost 6 bases and 4 bases, in that order; junction bases with no gene match: 8. CDR3 region: CASSGAGGVNQPQHF. The CDR3 bases that were read are TGTGCCAGCTCCGGCGCAGGGGGCGTAAATCAGCCC.

Concerning this clone: The CDR3 is cut off 3 residues early in the read; its end comes from the germline J gene. The chain carries TRBV5-1 and TRBJ2-3, with 8 bases fitting TRBD2. V shed 3 bases, J shed 6 bases, and the junction held 9 bases outside the gene matches. There are 15 residues in the CDR3. CDR1 is SGHRS, CDR2 YFSETQ, per germline. The CDR3 DNA, read in part, is TGCGCCAGCAGCTGGGCTAGCGGGCCTCCGGATACG. This encodes CASSWASGPPDT. The complete CDR3 sequence is CASSWASGPPDTQYF.

Note on this clone: The missing CDR3 end, 3 residues past where the read stops, is filled in from the germline J gene. The chain combines TRBV5-1 with TRBJ2-5; D might be TRBD1 (5 bases). The CDR3 is 13 residues long. Germline-derived CDR1 and CDR2 are SGHRS and YFSETQ. The CDR3 DNA, read in part, is TGCGCCAGCAGGGACACTCACACAGATACC. Protein sequence: CASRDTHTDT. The entire CDR3 is CASRDTHTDTQYF. Variable domain in full (rest from reference TRBV5-1 and TRBJ2-5): KAGVTQTPRYLIKTRGQQVTLSCSPISGHRSVSWYQQTPGQGLQFLFEYFSETQRNKGNFPGRFSGRQFSNSRSEMNVSTLELGDSALYLCASRDTHTDTQYFGPGTRLLVL.

The DNA read from the CDR3 is TGTGCCAGTAGTATGGGCAGCTACAATGAC. Encoded protein: CASSMGSYND. The entire CDR3 reads CASSMGSYNDYTF. The rearrangement links TRBV19 to TRBJ1-2; no firm D call. The CDR3 extends 3 residues past the end of the read, so its final part is completed from the germline J gene. Per the germline V gene, CDR1 is LNHDA and CDR2 is SQIVND (reference sequence). The CDR3 covers 13 residues.

Concerning this clone itself: The read comes to an end 3 residues before the CDR3 does, leaving the germline J gene to fill in the end. This sequence joins TRBV5-1 and TRBJ2-1; 12 bases fit TRBD2. The length of the CDR3 is 21 residues. CDR1 is SGHRS and CDR2 is YFSETQ in the germline V gene. With V trimmed by 1 base and J by 0 bases, 14 bases remained unmatched. The CDR3 is CASSLPSGTSGPSSSYNEQFF. CDR3 DNA (partial): TGCGCCAGCAGCTTGCCGTCTGGGACTAGCGGGCCAAGTAGCTCCTACAATGAG.

CDR3 DNA (partial): TGTGCCAGCTCACCACGGGGGCGGGAGTTTAACGAC. Amino acids: CASSPRGREFND. The whole CDR3 sequence is CASSPRGREFNDYTF. The V gene is TRBV18, the J gene TRBJ1-2; possibly TRBD1 for D (6 bases). Coverage ceases 3 residues before the CDR3 finishes, and the germline J gene fills in the end. This CDR3 comprises 15 residues. CDR1 is KGHSH, CDR2 LQKENI, per germline.